This passage covers 20 T cell receptor beta chains from one sample sequenced in a study of blood T cell repertoires in COVID-19. The repertoire was sequenced with immunoSEQ multiplex PCR; TCRdb's copy has only in-frame clones and lacks some. The sample yields about 120,000 clones, 86% seen once. Sequenced material: peripheral blood. The receptors shown here come from a man aged 35-49 years with acute or convalescent COVID-19.

The chain combines TRBV5-8 with TRBJ1-5; a possible D gene is TRBD1 (6 bases). The CDR3 is made up of 15 amino acids. The germline V gene encodes CDR1 SGHTS and CDR2 YDEGEE. V was trimmed by 2 bases and J by 1 base, leaving 10 bases between them. The CDR3: CASSFFGTSNQPQHF. The CDR3 DNA reads as TGTGCCAGCAGCTTTTTCGGGACAAGCAATCAGCCCCAGCATTTT.

The V and J genes are TRBV30 and TRBJ1-1; D not certain. Germline-derived CDR1 and CDR2 are GTSNPN and SVGIG (reference sequence). The V end lost 4 bases, the J end lost 1 base, and 10 bases lay between the germline ends. The CDR3 loop spans 13 amino acids. The CDR3 nucleotides read TGTGCCTGGACCGAGCGGCAGAACACTGAAGCTTTCTTT. It translates to CAWTERQNTEAFF.

The chain links TRBV18 to TRBJ2-3, with 11 bases aligning to TRBD2. The CDR3 is 16 residues long. Trimming cost V 3 bases and J 1 base; bases outside gene matches: 3. Germline CDR1 KGHSH, CDR2 LQKENI. This chain's CDR3 is CASSPGTSGRTDTQYF. CDR3 sequence (DNA): TGTGCCAGCTCACCCGGGACTAGCGGACGCACAGATACGCAGTATTTT.

V and J are TRBV30 and TRBJ1-6, with D uncertain. The CDR3 contains 14 residues. Trimming stripped 4 bases from V and 6 bases from J, with 13 bases between. The germline gives CDR1 GTSNPN, CDR2 SVGIG (reference sequence). CDR3 amino acids: CAWNGVAGNSPLHF. The CDR3 DNA sequence: TGTGCCTGGAATGGAGTGGCCGGTAATTCACCCCTCCACTTT.

V gene TRBV5-8 combines with J gene TRBJ2-3; 12 nucleotides match TRBD2. There are 19 residues in the CDR3. V lost 4 bases, J lost 2 bases, and 14 bases stayed unmatched. Germline CDR1 SGHTS, CDR2 YDEGEE. Written as DNA, the CDR3 is TGTGCCAGCAGCCTAACTACTAGCGGGGGGCCCTCTATCACAGATACGCAGTATTTT. Protein sequence: CASSLTTSGGPSITDTQYF. Drawing the rest from reference TRBV5-8 and TRBJ2-3, the complete variable domain is EAGVTQSPTHLIKTRGQQATLRCSPISGHTSVYWYQQALGLGLQFLLWYDEGEERNRGNFPPRFSGRQFPNYSSELNVNALELEDSALYLCASSLTTSGGPSITDTQYFGPGTRLTVL.

The genes are TRBV3-1 (or the pseudogene TRBV3-2) and TRBJ1-3; D is undetermined. The germline V and J ends were trimmed by 1 base and 3 bases, with 7 bases remaining between them. This CDR3 is 14 amino acids long. Germline values: CDR1 LGHDT, CDR2 YNNKEL (reference sequence). This chain's CDR3 is CASSQGTRGNTIYF. CDR3 nucleotides: TGTGCCAGCAGCCAAGGGACTCGTGGAAACACCATATATTTT.

The rearrangement joins TRBV4-3 to TRBJ2-2; D is perhaps TRBD2 (6 bases). V lost 4 bases to trimming and J lost 5 bases, with 20 bases between them. From germline, CDR1 is LGHNA and CDR2 YSLEER. This CDR3 contains 17 residues. For the CDR3, the DNA is TGCGCCAGCAGCCCCTCGACTGGGGGGTATGAAACCGGGGAGCTGTTTTTT. Translation: CASSPSTGGYETGELFF.

The CDR3 loop reads CASSAESPQHF. CDR3 coding DNA: TGTGCCAGCAGCGCAGAATCGCCCCAGCATTTT. The rearrangement links TRBV6-5 to TRBJ1-5; D unclear. Germline V CDR1 and CDR2: MNHEY, SVGAGI. The CDR3 has 11 amino acids. V gave up 6 bases and J gave up 9 bases, with 9 bases separating them.

In this sample, this clone turned up once. The V gene is TRBV6-5, the J gene TRBJ2-7, with 10 bases that match TRBD2. V lost 5 bases and J lost 5; bases outside the gene matches: 6. The CDR3 sequence is 14 residues long. CDR1 is MNHEY, CDR2 SVGAGI, per germline. The CDR3 DNA sequence: TGTGCCAGCAGTCCGACTAGCGGGTACCACGAGCAGTACTTC. Its protein product is CASSPTSGYHEQYF.

The chain is built from TRBV6-1 and TRBJ1-2; D call uncertain. Trimming left V 1 base short and J 0 bases short, with 15 bases between. Germline assignment: CDR1 MNHNS and CDR2 SASEGT. CDR3 length equals 17 residues. The CDR3 region is CASSEVYGQATNYGYTF. The CDR3 bases are TGTGCCAGCAGTGAAGTTTATGGCCAGGCCACTAACTATGGCTACACCTTC.

The chain couples TRBV5-1 to TRBJ1-5; D call uncertain. CDR3 length: 16 residues. Germline V gene data show CDR1 as SGHRS and CDR2 as YFSETQ. V lost 1 base to trimming and J lost 2 bases, with 13 bases between them. The CDR3 DNA sequence: TGCGCCAGCAGCTTGTTACCCACTCGGGGCAATCAGCCCCAGCATTTT. Its protein product is CASSLLPTRGNQPQHF. Full variable domain (rest looked up from reference TRBV5-1 and TRBJ1-5): KAGVTQTPRYLIKTRGQQVTLSCSPISGHRSVSWYQQTPGQGLQFLFEYFSETQRNKGNFPGRFSGRQFSNSRSEMNVSTLELGDSALYLCASSLLPTRGNQPQHFGDGTRLSIL.

The CDR3 DNA is TGTGCCTGGACAGCAGGGCGAGACACTGAAGCTTTCTTT. This gives the protein CAWTAGRDTEAFF. The V call is TRBV30, the J call TRBJ1-1, with TRBD1 as a possible D gene (5 bases). The CDR3 loop spans 13 amino acids. Germline CDR1 reads GTSNPN; CDR2 reads SVGIG (reference sequence). V lost 4 bases and J lost 3, with 12 bases in between.

Only one count was recorded for this clone. The rearrangement joins TRBV19 to TRBJ2-1; 15 nucleotides align to TRBD2. In germline, CDR1 is LNHDA, CDR2 SQIVND (reference sequence). V lost 5 bases to trimming and J lost 12 bases; unmatched junction nucleotides: 11. CDR3 size: 16 residues. Here the CDR3 DNA reads TGTGCCAGTAGTCCAGGGGGACTAGCGGGAGGTCACGGGCAGTTCTTC. Protein: CASSPGGLAGGHGQFF.

V and J are TRBV25-1 and TRBJ1-2; maybe TRBD1 (6 bases). The CDR3 is 13 amino acids. The V end lost 4 bases, the J end lost 3 bases, and 9 bases lay between the germline ends. Germline assignment: CDR1 MGHDK and CDR2 SYGVNS. The CDR3 sequence: CASSVRTDYGYTF. The CDR3, as DNA: TGTGCCAGCAGTGTCCGGACAGACTATGGCTACACCTTC.

The chain recombines TRBV30 with TRBJ2-7; 7 bases are a match to TRBD2. From germline, CDR1 is GTSNPN and CDR2 SVGIG (reference sequence). V shed 2 bases, J shed 4 bases, and the junction held 11 bases outside the gene matches. The length of the CDR3 is 15 residues. The CDR3 DNA is TGTGCCTGGAGTCTTGGGAGGGGAAAGGGGTACGAGCAGTACTTC. Its translation is CAWSLGRGKGYEQYF.

The chain has TRBV7-9 and TRBJ2-5, with 7 positions matching TRBD2. The germline gives CDR1 SEHNR, CDR2 FQNEAQ (reference sequence). Trimming took 2 bases from V and 5 from J; bases not matched to a gene: 8. This CDR3 spans 15 amino acids. CDR3 loop: CASSLILRGGETQYF. CDR3 DNA sequence: TGTGCCAGCAGCTTAATCCTCCGGGGAGGGGAGACCCAGTACTTC.

J is TRBJ1-2 and V is TRBV19; D remains ambiguous. Per the germline V gene, CDR1 is LNHDA and CDR2 is SQIVND (reference sequence). Deletions cut 3 bases from V and 6 bases from J, with 14 bases between. This CDR3 has 14 amino acids. The CDR3 DNA sequence: TGTGCCAGTAGTATGGCAGGATTTACCCATGGCTACACCTTC. It yields the protein CASSMAGFTHGYTF.

This chain links TRBV18 with TRBJ1-4, with 10 bases that match TRBD1. The CDR3 extends over 15 amino acids. The ends lost 2 bases at V and 3 bases at J; junction bases unmatched: 0. Per germline, CDR1 KGHSH and CDR2 LQKENI. DNA of the CDR3: TGTGCCAGCTCACCAGGACAGGGGGCTAATGAAAAACTGTTTTTT. It yields the protein CASSPGQGANEKLFF.

This clone was found once. V gene TRBV6-2 or TRBV6-3 combines with J gene TRBJ2-1, with 7 bases identical to TRBD2. Trimming removed 4 bases from V and 6 bases from J; junction bases left unmatched: 9. The CDR3 extends over 15 amino acids. Germline V gene sequence: CDR1 MNHEY, CDR2 SVGEGT. The CDR3, as DNA: TGTGCCAGCAGTTTGGACACTCCGGGGGGCAATGAGCAGTTCTTC. This codes for CASSLDTPGGNEQFF.

This sequence joins TRBV7-2 and TRBJ1-1, with 12 bases identical to TRBD1. Losses at the gene ends were 5 bases for V and 4 bases for J; bases not matched to a gene: 8. The CDR3 covers 16 residues. Per the germline V gene, CDR1 is SGHTA and CDR2 is FQGNSA. The CDR3: CASSPGTGGAGTEAFF. As DNA, the CDR3 is TGTGCCAGCAGCCCCGGGACAGGGGGCGCCGGCACTGAAGCTTTCTTT.